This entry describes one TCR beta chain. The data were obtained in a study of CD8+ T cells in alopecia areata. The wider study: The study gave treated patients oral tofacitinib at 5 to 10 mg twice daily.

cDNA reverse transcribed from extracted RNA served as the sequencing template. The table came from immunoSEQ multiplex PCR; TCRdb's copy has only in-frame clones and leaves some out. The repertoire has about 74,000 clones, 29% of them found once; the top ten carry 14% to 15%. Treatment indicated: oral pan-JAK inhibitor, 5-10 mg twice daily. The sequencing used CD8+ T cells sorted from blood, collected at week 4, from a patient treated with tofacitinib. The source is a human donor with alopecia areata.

CDR3 amino acids: CASSATGTGAYEQYF. CDR3 sequence (DNA): TGTGCCAGCAGCGCGACCGGGACAGGGGCCTACGAGCAGTACTTC. The gene calls are TRBV7-8 and TRBJ2-7; TRBD1 matches 10 bases. The CDR3 consists of 15 residues. J was trimmed by 2 bases and V by 5 bases; bases with no gene match: 6. Looked up from germline, CDR1 is SGHVS and CDR2 is FQNEAQ.